This is a list of T cell receptor beta chains from one sample in a study of long-term antiretroviral therapy in people with HIV. Repertoires were generated with immunoSEQ multiplex PCR, while TCRdb's copy carries only in-frame clones and drops some. The table has around 15,000 clones, 70% to 80% seen once; the top ten hold roughly 23%. Sequences were derived from unsorted PBMCs, sampled 2.1 years after starting antiretroviral therapy. Every receptor here comes from a man aged 35-49 years with HIV. Both conserved end residues are part of each CDR3. The D gene is left open where the match is weak. Only part of the rows carry a size: once, few, many, or a class if the clone is expanded.

d_call: .; clone_size: .; v_call: TRBV28; j_call: TRBJ1-2; cdr3_aa: CASSLKQSNYGYTF; cdr3_nt: TGTGCCAGCAGTTTAAAACAGTCTAACTATGGCTACACCTTC
d_call: .; clone_size: .; v_call: TRBV6-1; j_call: TRBJ2-6; cdr3_aa: CASSERPGSLSGANVLTF; cdr3_nt: TGTGCCAGCAGTGAAAGGCCAGGGTCACTTTCTGGGGCCAACGTCCTGACTTTC
d_call: .; clone_size: .; v_call: TRBV6-1; j_call: TRBJ1-2; cdr3_aa: CACQGLNYGYTF; cdr3_nt: TGTGCCTGTCAGGGCCTTAACTATGGCTACACCTTC
d_call: TRBD1; clone_size: few; v_call: TRBV11-2; j_call: TRBJ2-7; cdr3_aa: CASSPMTGQYEQYF; cdr3_nt: TGTGCCAGCAGCCCGATGACAGGGCAGTACGAGCAGTACTTC
d_call: TRBD1; clone_size: .; v_call: TRBV27; j_call: TRBJ2-2; cdr3_aa: CASRQGAGELFF; cdr3_nt: TGTGCCAGCCGACAGGGGGCCGGGGAGCTGTTTTTT
d_call: .; clone_size: .; v_call: TRBV2; j_call: TRBJ2-7; cdr3_aa: CASSEWSGGNNEQYF; cdr3_nt: TGTGCCAGCAGTGAATGGTCCGGAGGTAACAACGAGCAGTACTTC
d_call: TRBD1; clone_size: .; v_call: TRBV5-1; j_call: TRBJ2-7; cdr3_aa: CASSPPGTVVYEQYF; cdr3_nt: TGCGCCAGCAGCCCCCCCGGGACAGTTGTCTACGAGCAGTACTTC
d_call: .; clone_size: .; v_call: TRBV5-8; j_call: TRBJ1-1; cdr3_aa: CASSLSGTLNTEAFF; cdr3_nt: TGTGCCAGCAGCTTAAGCGGGACGTTGAACACTGAAGCTTTCTTT
d_call: TRBD1; clone_size: .; v_call: TRBV4-1; j_call: TRBJ1-2; cdr3_aa: CASSQVSGQAYGYTF; cdr3_nt: TGCGCCAGCAGCCAAGTTTCGGGACAGGCCTATGGCTACACCTTC
d_call: .; clone_size: .; v_call: TRBV2; j_call: TRBJ1-5; cdr3_aa: CASSLRSGDNQPQHF; cdr3_nt: TGTGCCAGCAGCCTCAGGTCAGGGGATAATCAGCCCCAGCATTTT
d_call: .; clone_size: .; v_call: TRBV11-3; j_call: TRBJ1-1; cdr3_aa: CASSLAGANTEAFF; cdr3_nt: TGTGCCAGCAGCTTGGCCGGGGCGAACACTGAAGCTTTCTTT
d_call: .; clone_size: .; v_call: TRBV6-5; j_call: TRBJ2-2; cdr3_aa: CASTSPGDTGELFF; cdr3_nt: TGTGCCAGCACCAGCCCAGGCGACACCGGGGAGCTGTTTTTT
d_call: TRBD1; clone_size: .; v_call: TRBV9; j_call: TRBJ1-2; cdr3_aa: CASSASPQGGGYTF; cdr3_nt: TGTGCCAGCAGCGCTTCTCCCCAGGGGGGGGGCTACACCTTC
d_call: TRBD1; clone_size: once; v_call: TRBV5-6; j_call: TRBJ1-2; cdr3_aa: CASRFPTGRTGYTF; cdr3_nt: TGTGCCAGCAGGTTCCCGACAGGGAGGACGGGCTACACCTTC
d_call: .; clone_size: .; v_call: TRBV5-1; j_call: TRBJ1-3; cdr3_aa: CASSLGTSGNTIYF; cdr3_nt: TGCGCCAGCAGCTTGGGGACCTCTGGAAACACCATATATTTT
d_call: .; clone_size: .; v_call: TRBV2; j_call: TRBJ1-1; cdr3_aa: CASSPTSGEAFF; cdr3_nt: TGTGCCAGCAGTCCGACCTCCGGTGAAGCTTTCTTT
d_call: .; clone_size: .; v_call: TRBV7-9; j_call: TRBJ2-3; cdr3_aa: CASGLGTDTQYF; cdr3_nt: TGTGCCAGTGGGTTGGGTACAGATACGCAGTATTTT
d_call: TRBD1; clone_size: .; v_call: TRBV18; j_call: TRBJ2-2; cdr3_aa: CASSPGTGGTGELFF; cdr3_nt: TGTGCCAGCTCACCTGGGACAGGGGGCACCGGGGAGCTGTTTTTT
d_call: TRBD1; clone_size: .; v_call: TRBV5-1; j_call: TRBJ2-7; cdr3_aa: CASSSTGGQEQYF; cdr3_nt: TGCGCCAGCAGCTCCACAGGGGGCCAGGAGCAGTACTTC
d_call: .; clone_size: .; v_call: TRBV5-1; j_call: TRBJ2-7; cdr3_aa: CASTDSYEQYF; cdr3_nt: TGCGCCAGCACAGACAGCTACGAGCAGTACTTC
d_call: .; clone_size: .; v_call: TRBV5-4; j_call: TRBJ2-6; cdr3_aa: CASSPLGSGANVLTF; cdr3_nt: TGTGCCAGCAGCCCCCTCGGCTCTGGGGCCAACGTCCTGACTTTC
d_call: .; clone_size: .; v_call: TRBV7-6; j_call: TRBJ2-7; cdr3_aa: CASSPTGGPRDEQYF; cdr3_nt: TGTGCCAGCAGCCCCACCGGGGGGCCTCGGGACGAGCAGTACTTC
d_call: TRBD2; clone_size: .; v_call: TRBV6-5; j_call: TRBJ2-1; cdr3_aa: CASSYSRGAYNEQFF; cdr3_nt: TGTGCCAGCAGTTACTCCCGGGGGGCCTACAATGAGCAGTTCTTC
d_call: TRBD1; clone_size: .; v_call: TRBV5-4; j_call: TRBJ1-6; cdr3_aa: CASSLTGQGNSPLHF; cdr3_nt: TGTGCCAGCAGCTTGACGGGACAGGGGAATTCACCCCTCCACTTT